Presented here are 10 T cell receptor beta chains from one specimen sequenced in a study of cytomegalovirus exposure and HLA in healthy donors. Primers included in the PCR were 60 Vbeta and 13 Jbeta primers. Repertoires were generated with immunoSEQ multiplex PCR, while TCRdb's copy carries only in-frame clones and drops some. The table has some 170,000 clones, 70% to 75% seen once. Sequences were obtained from PBMCs. The receptors derive from a male donor in good health and CMV-seronegative.

This chain uses TRBV15 with TRBJ1-5; D not certain. V lost 7 bases, J lost 6 bases, and 16 bases lay in between. This CDR3 comprises 14 residues. CDR1 is LNHNV, CDR2 YYDKDF, per germline (reference sequence). CDR3 amino acids: CATTPSEGSQPQHF. In DNA form, the CDR3 reads TGTGCCACCACGCCAAGTGAGGGCTCTCAGCCCCAGCATTTT.

V and J are TRBV9 and TRBJ2-5; 8 bases agree with TRBD2. CDR3 length equals 14 residues. With 0 bases clipped from V and 4 bases from J, the junction kept 2 bases outside the gene matches. In germline, CDR1 is SGDLS, CDR2 YYNGEE. CDR3 sequence (DNA): TGTGCCAGCAGCGTAGGGCTAGCGGGAGAGACCCAGTACTTC. This translates into CASSVGLAGETQYF.

CDR3 DNA sequence: TGTGCCAGTTCCAGGGTGAGCAATCAGCCCCAGCATTTT. This sequence encodes CASSRVSNQPQHF. The chain employs TRBV19 and TRBJ1-5, with D possibly matching TRBD1 (5 bases). Trimming stripped 8 bases from V and 1 base from J, with 9 bases between. The CDR3 spans 13 residues. Germline V gives CDR1 LNHDA, CDR2 SQIVND (reference sequence). Full variable domain (missing parts from reference TRBV19 and TRBJ1-5): DGGITQSPKYLFRKEGQNVTLSCEQNLNHDAMYWYRQDPGQGLRLIYYSQIVNDFQKGDIAEGYSVSREKKESFPLTVTSAQKNPTAFYLCASSRVSNQPQHFGDGTRLSIL.

As for this clone: This CDR3 is also generated by other DNA sequences in the sample. This CDR3 is CAIRGQGGNQPQHF. CDR3 nucleotides: TGTGCCATCAGGGGACAGGGGGGAAATCAGCCCCAGCATTTT. The rearrangement uses TRBV10-3 and TRBJ1-5; TRBD1 agrees at 11 bases. Germline CDR1 is ENHRY and CDR2 is SYGVKD. This CDR3 comprises 14 residues. V trimming: 6 bases; J trimming: 4 bases; junction bases outside the gene matches: 2.

The chain links TRBV7-6 to TRBJ1-5; tentatively, D is TRBD1 (6 bases). Trimming stripped 5 bases from V and 0 bases from J, with 14 bases between. This CDR3 is built from 16 residues. In germline, CDR1 is SGHVS, CDR2 FNYEAQ. The CDR3 coding sequence is TGTGCCAGCAGCCCCCGAGGGGGATATAGCAATCAGCCCCAGCATTTT. Encoded protein: CASSPRGGYSNQPQHF.

V is TRBV5-4 and J is TRBJ1-6; 9 bases are shared with TRBD1. V lost 4 bases to trimming and J lost 7 bases; unmatched junction nucleotides: 9. This CDR3 is 16 amino acids long. In germline, CDR1 is SGHNT, CDR2 YYREEE (reference sequence). CDR3 amino acids: CASSLRTGTGNSPLHF. CDR3 sequence (DNA): TGTGCCAGCAGCCTAAGGACAGGGACAGGGAATTCACCCCTCCACTTT. The full variable domain, completed using reference TRBV5-4 and TRBJ1-6, is ETGVTQSPTHLIKTRGQQVTLRCSSQSGHNTVSWYQQALGQGPQFIFQYYREEENGRGNFPPRFSGLQFPNYSSELNVNALELDDSALYLCASSLRTGTGNSPLHFGNGTRLTVT.

This clone showed up just a few times. The rearrangement links TRBV5-1 to TRBJ2-1, with D hard to call. Trimming took off 4 bases at V and 0 bases at J, with 17 bases between the two ends. Germline CDR1 is SGHRS and CDR2 is YFSETQ. This CDR3 spans 17 amino acids. The CDR3 sequence is CASSPGLGGNSYNEQFF. CDR3 DNA sequence: TGCGCCAGCAGCCCTGGTTTAGGCGGAAACTCCTACAATGAGCAGTTCTTC. Looking up the rest from reference TRBV5-1 and TRBJ2-1 gives the full variable domain: KAGVTQTPRYLIKTRGQQVTLSCSPISGHRSVSWYQQTPGQGLQFLFEYFSETQRNKGNFPGRFSGRQFSNSRSEMNVSTLELGDSALYLCASSPGLGGNSYNEQFFGPGTRLTVL.

The chain has TRBV7-7 and TRBJ2-5, with 7 bases aligning to TRBD1. The CDR3 runs 16 residues. V lost 6 bases, J lost 2 bases, and 12 bases stayed unmatched. Germline V CDR1 and CDR2: SSHAT, FNYEAQ (reference sequence). The CDR3 coding sequence is TGTGCCAGCAGTCTGAATACAGGGGCTAAACAAGAGACCCAGTACTTC. Encoded protein: CASSLNTGAKQETQYF.

The chain joins TRBV27 to TRBJ1-5; perhaps TRBD1 as D (6 bases). CDR1 MNHEY and CDR2 SMNVEV come from the germline V gene (reference sequence). V was trimmed by 1 base and J by 6 bases, leaving 10 bases between them. CDR3 length equals 14 residues. The CDR3 region is CASSLLGAFQPQHF. CDR3 in DNA: TGTGCCAGCAGTTTATTGGGGGCATTTCAGCCCCAGCATTTT.

This clone was counted once. This rearrangement joins TRBV9 to TRBJ2-1; 8 bases fit TRBD1. The germline gives CDR1 SGDLS, CDR2 YYNGEE. V lost 3 bases and J lost 0; bases outside the gene matches: 8. The CDR3 has 17 amino acids. The CDR3 here is CASSGPGQGLSYNEQFF. The CDR3 DNA is TGTGCCAGCAGCGGACCCGGACAGGGCCTCTCCTACAATGAGCAGTTCTTC.